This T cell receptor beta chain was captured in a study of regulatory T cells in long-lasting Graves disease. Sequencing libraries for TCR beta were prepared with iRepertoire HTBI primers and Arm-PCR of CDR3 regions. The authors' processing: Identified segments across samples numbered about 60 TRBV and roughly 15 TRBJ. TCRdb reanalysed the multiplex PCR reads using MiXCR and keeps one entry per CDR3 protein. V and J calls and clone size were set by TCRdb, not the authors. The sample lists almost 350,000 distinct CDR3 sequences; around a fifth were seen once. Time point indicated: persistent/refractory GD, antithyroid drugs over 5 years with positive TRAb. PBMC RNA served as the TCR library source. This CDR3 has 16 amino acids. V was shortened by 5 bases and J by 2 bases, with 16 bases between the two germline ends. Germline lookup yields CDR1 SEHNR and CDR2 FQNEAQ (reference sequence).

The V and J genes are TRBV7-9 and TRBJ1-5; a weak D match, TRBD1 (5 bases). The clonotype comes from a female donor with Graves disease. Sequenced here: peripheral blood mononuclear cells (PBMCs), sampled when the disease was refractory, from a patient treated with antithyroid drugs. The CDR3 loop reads CASSPGPRDRNQPQHF. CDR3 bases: TGTGCCAGCAGCCCAGGACCGAGGGACCGCAATCAGCCCCAGCATTTT. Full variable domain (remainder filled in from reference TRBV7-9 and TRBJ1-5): DTGVSQNPRHKITKRGQNVTFRCDPISEHNRLYWYRQTLGQGPEFLTYFQNEAQLEKSRLLSDRFSAERPKGSFSTLEIQRTEQGDSAMYLCASSPGPRDRNQPQHFGDGTRLSIL.